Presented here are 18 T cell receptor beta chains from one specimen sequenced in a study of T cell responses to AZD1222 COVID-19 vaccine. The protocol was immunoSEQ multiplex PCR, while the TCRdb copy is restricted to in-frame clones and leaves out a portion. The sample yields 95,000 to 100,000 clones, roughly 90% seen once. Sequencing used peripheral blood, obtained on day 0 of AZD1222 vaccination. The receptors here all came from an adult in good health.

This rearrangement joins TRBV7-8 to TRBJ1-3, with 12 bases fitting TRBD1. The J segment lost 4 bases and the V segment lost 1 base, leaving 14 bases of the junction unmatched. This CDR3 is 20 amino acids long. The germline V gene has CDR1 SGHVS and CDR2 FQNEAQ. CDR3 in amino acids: CASSLVVGTGGSLRGNTIYF. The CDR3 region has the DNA TGTGCCAGCAGCTTAGTAGTGGGGACAGGGGGCTCTCTAAGAGGAAACACCATATATTTT.

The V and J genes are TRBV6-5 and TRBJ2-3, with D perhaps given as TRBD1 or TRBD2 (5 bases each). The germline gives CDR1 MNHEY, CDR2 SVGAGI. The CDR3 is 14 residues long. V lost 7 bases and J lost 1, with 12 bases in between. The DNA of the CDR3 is TGTGCCAGCATAGAAGGGGACCGCACAGATACGCAGTATTTT. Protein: CASIEGDRTDTQYF.

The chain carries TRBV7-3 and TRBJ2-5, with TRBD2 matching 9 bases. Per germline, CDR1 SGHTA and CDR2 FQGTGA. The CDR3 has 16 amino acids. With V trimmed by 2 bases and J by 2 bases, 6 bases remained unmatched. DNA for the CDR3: TGTGCCAGCAGCTTAGGGGCTCTAGCGGGACAAGAGACCCAGTACTTC. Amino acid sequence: CASSLGALAGQETQYF.

The CDR3 nucleotides read TGTGCCAGTAGGGCAGTTCCTAGCAATCAGCCCCAGCATTTT. Protein: CASRAVPSNQPQHF. The chain is built from TRBV19 and TRBJ1-5; no clear D. Per the germline V gene, CDR1 is LNHDA and CDR2 is SQIVND (reference sequence). Trimming pared 6 bases from V and 0 bases from J, leaving 9 bases between. This CDR3 contains 14 residues.

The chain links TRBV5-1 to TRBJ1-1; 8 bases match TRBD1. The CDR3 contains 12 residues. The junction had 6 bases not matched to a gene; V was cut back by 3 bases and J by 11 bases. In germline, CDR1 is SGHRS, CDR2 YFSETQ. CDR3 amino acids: CASSSRGREAFF. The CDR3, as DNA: TGCGCCAGCAGCTCCAGGGGGCGGGAGGCTTTCTTT. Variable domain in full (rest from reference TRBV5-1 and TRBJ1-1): KAGVTQTPRYLIKTRGQQVTLSCSPISGHRSVSWYQQTPGQGLQFLFEYFSETQRNKGNFPGRFSGRQFSNSRSEMNVSTLELGDSALYLCASSSRGREAFFGQGTRLTVV.

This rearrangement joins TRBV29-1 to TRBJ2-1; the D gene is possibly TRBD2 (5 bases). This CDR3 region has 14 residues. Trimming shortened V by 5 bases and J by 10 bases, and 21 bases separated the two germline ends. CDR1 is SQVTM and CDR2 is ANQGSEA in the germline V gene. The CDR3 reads CSVSYTASRVEQFF. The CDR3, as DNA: TGCAGCGTTTCGTACACGGCTAGCCGGGTCGAGCAGTTCTTC.

DNA for the CDR3: TGTGCCATCAGTGAGCCGGACAGGGGGCCGGGTCAGCCCCAGCATTTT. Translation: CAISEPDRGPGQPQHF. The V gene is TRBV10-3, the J gene TRBJ1-5; TRBD1 matches 11 bases. V trimming: 2 bases; J trimming: 6 bases; junction bases outside the gene matches: 6. The CDR3 is made up of 16 amino acids. Per the germline V gene, CDR1 is ENHRY and CDR2 is SYGVKD.

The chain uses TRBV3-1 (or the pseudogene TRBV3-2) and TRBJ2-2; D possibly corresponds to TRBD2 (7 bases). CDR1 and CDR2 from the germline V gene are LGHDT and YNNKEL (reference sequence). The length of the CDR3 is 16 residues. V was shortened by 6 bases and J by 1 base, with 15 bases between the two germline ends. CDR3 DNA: TGTGCCAGCAGTCCAAGGGGGGGAGAGAACACCGGGGAGCTGTTTTTT. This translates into CASSPRGGENTGELFF.

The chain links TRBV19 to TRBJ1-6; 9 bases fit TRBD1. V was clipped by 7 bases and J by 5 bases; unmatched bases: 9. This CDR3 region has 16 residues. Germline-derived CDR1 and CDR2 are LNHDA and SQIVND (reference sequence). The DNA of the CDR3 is TGTGCCAGTAACACCGGGACAGGGAGGAATAATTCACCCCTCCACTTT. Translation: CASNTGTGRNNSPLHF.

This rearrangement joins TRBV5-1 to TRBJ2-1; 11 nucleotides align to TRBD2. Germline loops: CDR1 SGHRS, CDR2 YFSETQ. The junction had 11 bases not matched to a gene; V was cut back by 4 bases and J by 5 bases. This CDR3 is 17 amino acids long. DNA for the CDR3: TGCGCCAGCAGCGGCTCCGGGACTAGCGGAACTAACAATGAGCAGTTCTTC. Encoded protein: CASSGSGTSGTNNEQFF.

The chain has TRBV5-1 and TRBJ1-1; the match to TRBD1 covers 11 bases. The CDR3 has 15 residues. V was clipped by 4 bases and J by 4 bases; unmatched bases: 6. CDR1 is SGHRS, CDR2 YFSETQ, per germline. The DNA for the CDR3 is TGCGCCAGCAGCGACGGACAGGGGGCCAGCACTGAAGCTTTCTTT. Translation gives CASSDGQGASTEAFF.

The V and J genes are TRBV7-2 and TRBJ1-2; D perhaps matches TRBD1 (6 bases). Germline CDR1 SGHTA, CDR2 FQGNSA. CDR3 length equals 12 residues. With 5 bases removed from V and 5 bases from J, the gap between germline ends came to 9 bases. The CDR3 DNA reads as TGTGCCAGCAGCCCCGACAGGTATGGCTACACCTTC. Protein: CASSPDRYGYTF.

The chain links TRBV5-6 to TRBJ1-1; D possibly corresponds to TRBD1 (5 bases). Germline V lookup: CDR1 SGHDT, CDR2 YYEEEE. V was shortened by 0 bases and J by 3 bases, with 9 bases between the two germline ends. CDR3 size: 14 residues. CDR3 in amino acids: CASSLGARDTEAFF. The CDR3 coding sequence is TGTGCCAGCAGCTTGGGTGCCAGGGACACTGAAGCTTTCTTT.

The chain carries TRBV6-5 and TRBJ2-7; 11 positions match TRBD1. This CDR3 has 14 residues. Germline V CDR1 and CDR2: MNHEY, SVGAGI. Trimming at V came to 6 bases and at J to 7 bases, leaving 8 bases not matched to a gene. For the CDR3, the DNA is TGTGCCAGCAGCGGACAGGGGGCGTTGGGTGAGCAGTACTTC. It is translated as CASSGQGALGEQYF.

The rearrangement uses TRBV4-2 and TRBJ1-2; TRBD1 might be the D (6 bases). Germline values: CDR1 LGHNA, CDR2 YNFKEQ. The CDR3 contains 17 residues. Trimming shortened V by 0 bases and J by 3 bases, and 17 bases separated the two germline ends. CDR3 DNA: TGTGCCAGCAGCCAAGATGAGGGGGGGGTCAGAGACTATGGCTACACCTTC. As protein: CASSQDEGGVRDYGYTF.

The CDR3 nucleotides are TGTGCCAGCAGCGTAGATGGCGGGAGCTCGTACGAGCAGTACTTC. As protein: CASSVDGGSSYEQYF. The chain has TRBV9 and TRBJ2-7; TRBD2 matches at 7 bases. The germline gives CDR1 SGDLS, CDR2 YYNGEE. The CDR3 loop spans 15 amino acids. Unmatched junction bases numbered 7, after V lost 0 bases and J lost 4 bases.

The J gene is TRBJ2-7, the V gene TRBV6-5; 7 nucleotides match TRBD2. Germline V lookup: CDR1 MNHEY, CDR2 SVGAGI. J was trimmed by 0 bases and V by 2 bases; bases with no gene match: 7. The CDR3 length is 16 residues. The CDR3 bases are TGTGCCAGCAGTTACCAGTCGGGGAGGGGCTCCTACGAGCAGTACTTC. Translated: CASSYQSGRGSYEQYF.

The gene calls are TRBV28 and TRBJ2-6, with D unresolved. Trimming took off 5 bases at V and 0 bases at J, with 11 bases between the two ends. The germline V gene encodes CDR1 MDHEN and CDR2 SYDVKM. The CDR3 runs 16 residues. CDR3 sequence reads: CASSPHLLSGANVLTF. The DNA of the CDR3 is TGTGCCAGCAGTCCACACCTCCTCTCTGGGGCCAACGTCCTGACTTTC. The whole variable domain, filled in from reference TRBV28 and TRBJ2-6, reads DVKVTQSSRYLVKRTGEKVFLECVQDMDHENMFWYRQDPGLGLRLIYFSYDVKMKEKGDIPEGYSVSREKKERFSLILESASTNQTSMYLCASSPHLLSGANVLTFGAGSRLTVL.